This T cell receptor (beta chain) was found in a study of blood T cell repertoires in COVID-19. Overall study: Samples of COVID-19 (acute and convalescent) were obtained from the United States, Italy and Spain. From T cells, B-cell-depleted T cells, or PBMCs came the material, which was cDNA or gDNA.

Germline CDR1 is LGHDT and CDR2 is YNNKEL (reference sequence). Trimming took 3 bases from V and 8 from J; bases not matched to a gene: 4. The length of the CDR3 is 15 residues. Per the original methods: For nucleated cells, counts were estimated from reference gene primer amplification. Clones were sequenced by immunoSEQ multiplex PCR, and TCRdb holds only the in-frame ones, with some missing. D and trimming were read from the DNA, whereas the V and J calls and clone size are those reported in that table. This sample has roughly 100,000 clones; about 75% occur once, and the top ten carry 15% to 20%.

The specimen sequenced was peripheral blood. This TCR came from a woman in her 70s with acute or convalescent COVID-19. The V gene is TRBV3-1 (or the pseudogene TRBV3-2), the J gene TRBJ2-3, with 14 bases aligning to TRBD2. CDR3 amino acids: CASSHGTSGGGTQYF. The CDR3 nucleotides are TGTGCCAGCAGCCACGGGACTAGCGGGGGAGGTACGCAGTATTTT.